The 6 T cell receptor beta chains below were found in one sample sequenced in a study of technical replicates of blood from a handful of donors. The protocol was immunoSEQ multiplex PCR, while the TCRdb copy is restricted to in-frame clones and leaves out a portion. The repertoire consists of roughly 71,000 clones, with about 94% occurring once and the leading ten covering approximately 0.4%. Sequencing input: T cells isolated from PBMCs. The receptors shown here come from a human donor in good health.

This chain joins TRBV7-2 and TRBJ2-3, with D hard to call. Germline V CDR1 and CDR2: SGHTA, FQGNSA. The CDR3 length is 14 residues. The V end was cut by 2 bases, the J end by 0 bases, with 6 bases between. CDR3 nucleotide sequence: TGTGCCAGCAGCTTACTCCTAAGCACAGATACGCAGTATTTT. Residues: CASSLLLSTDTQYF.

This chain uses TRBV4-1 with TRBJ1-1, with 7 bases fitting TRBD1. The trim removed 4 bases at V and 0 bases at J, leaving 5 bases unmatched. The CDR3 totals 15 residues. CDR1 MGHRA and CDR2 YSYEKL come from the germline V gene. This chain's CDR3 is CASSPRQGLNTEAFF. CDR3 nucleotide sequence: TGCGCCAGCAGCCCGAGACAGGGCTTGAACACTGAAGCTTTCTTT.

This chain joins TRBV25-1 and TRBJ1-5; D possibly corresponds to TRBD1 (5 bases). Germline CDR1 MGHDK, CDR2 SYGVNS. Trimming stripped 4 bases from V and 1 base from J, with 5 bases between. This CDR3 has 13 amino acids. CDR3 amino acids: CASSAGSNQPQHF. In DNA form, the CDR3 reads TGTGCCAGCAGTGCAGGGAGCAATCAGCCCCAGCATTTT.

This chain joins TRBV15 and TRBJ2-7; D not resolved. The CDR3 has 16 residues. Looked up from germline, CDR1 is LNHNV and CDR2 is YYDKDF (reference sequence). The V end lost 4 bases, the J end lost 1 base, and 17 bases lay between the germline ends. For the CDR3, the DNA is TGTGCCACCAGCAAAGCCTTTCTAGGCACGTCCTACGAGCAGTACTTC. Translation: CATSKAFLGTSYEQYF.

The V and J genes are TRBV9 and TRBJ1-2; no clear D. CDR1 is SGDLS, CDR2 YYNGEE, per germline. Trimming took off 0 bases at V and 4 bases at J, with 19 bases between the two ends. The CDR3 covers 17 residues. For the CDR3, the DNA is TGTGCCAGCAGCGTAGAACCCCTGCTAGTCAACCCCTATGGCTACACCTTC. This sequence encodes CASSVEPLLVNPYGYTF.

The rearrangement uses TRBV27 and TRBJ2-1; D possibly corresponds to TRBD2 (5 bases). The CDR3 spans 14 residues. V dropped 7 bases and J dropped 6 bases, with 16 bases sitting between them. Germline loops: CDR1 MNHEY, CDR2 SMNVEV (reference sequence). CDR3 bases: TGTGCCAGCACCTTAAGCGGTACAGCCAATGAGCAGTTCTTC. The encoded protein is CASTLSGTANEQFF.